The clone carrying this T cell receptor beta chain occurred a few times. The target antigen is unknown. A second about 7 to 12 cycle PCR used barcoded and J-beta primers. TCRdb used MiXCR to reprocess the 5' RACE reads, holding one entry per CDR3 protein. The sample lists some 920,000 distinct CDR3 sequences, around 54% seen once, with roughly 23% in the top ten. V lost 5 bases and J lost 0, with 16 bases in between. The CDR3 covers 16 residues. Germline values: CDR1 SEHNR, CDR2 FQNEAQ (reference sequence). This record belongs to a study of blood T cells in healthy people across ages. General study results and limits: It was the long-lived donors that had more naive CD4+ cells and higher diversity than aged donors.

The J gene is TRBJ1-2, the V gene TRBV7-9; D unclear. Sequenced input: blood. This TCR was sampled from a woman in her fifties or sixties in good health. Here the CDR3 reads CASSPTHLYSNYGYTF. The CDR3 nucleotides read TGTGCCAGCAGCCCCACTCACCTGTATTCTAACTATGGCTACACCTTC.